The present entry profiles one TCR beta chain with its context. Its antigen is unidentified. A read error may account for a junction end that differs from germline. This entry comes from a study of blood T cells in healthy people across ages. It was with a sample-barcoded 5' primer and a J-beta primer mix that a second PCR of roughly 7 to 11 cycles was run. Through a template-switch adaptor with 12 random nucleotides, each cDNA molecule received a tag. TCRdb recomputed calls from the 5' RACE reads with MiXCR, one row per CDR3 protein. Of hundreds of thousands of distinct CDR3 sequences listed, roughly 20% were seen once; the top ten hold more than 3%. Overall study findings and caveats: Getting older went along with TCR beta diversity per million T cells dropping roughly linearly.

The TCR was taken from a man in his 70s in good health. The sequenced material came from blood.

CDR3 coding DNA: TGTGCCACCAGTAACTATGGCTACACCTTC. Protein sequence: CATSNYGYTF. The chain joins TRBV28 to TRBJ1-2; D remains unclear. The germline V gene encodes CDR1 MDHEN and CDR2 SYDVKM. The CDR3 contains 10 residues.